The clone carrying this T cell receptor (beta chain) was picked up a small number of times. Its specificity is not known. Quantitative 5'-RACE with molecular barcodes produced the TCR beta libraries. A single record per CDR3 protein comes from TCRdb applying MiXCR to the 5' RACE reads. The table has about 540,000 distinct CDR3 sequences, roughly 13% seen once. This entry comes from a study of CD8 T cells in ankylosing spondylitis. The study, taken as a whole, reports: Clones linked to disease were reported to show significant enrichment in matched ankylosing spondylitis synovial fluid. In the blood and synovial fluid of reactive arthritis, some motif variants had been previously reported. Among TCR beta sequences, a motif of eight highly homologous variants appeared characteristic of ankylosing spondylitis blood.

The TCR originated in a male donor with ankylosing spondylitis. Sequencing was done on a sample of blood, either unsorted or a sorted T cell fraction (not recorded which).

In nucleotides, the CDR3 is TGCAGTGCTATAACAAGCCTAGGGGTCCCGGTGAACACTGAAGCTTTCTTT. Encoded protein: CSAITSLGVPVNTEAFF. The rearrangement links TRBV20-1 to TRBJ1-1, with a tentative D call TRBD1 (5 bases). Trimming stripped 4 bases from V and 0 bases from J, with 21 bases between. Looked up from germline, CDR1 is DFQATT and CDR2 is SNEGSKA (reference sequence). The CDR3 length is 17 residues.